This T cell receptor beta chain was found in a study of blood T cell repertoires in COVID-19. Study-level information: Whether acute or convalescent, the COVID-19 samples came from the United States, Italy and Spain. PBMCs, B-cell-depleted T cells, or T cells were the source of the cDNA or gDNA that made up the material.

The CDR3 totals 14 residues. Germline-derived CDR1 and CDR2 are SEHNR and FQNEAQ (reference sequence). V shed 5 bases, J shed 5 bases, and the junction held 4 bases outside the gene matches. Source study methods: Nucleated cell counts were estimated from reference gene primer amplification. Method: immunoSEQ multiplex PCR; TCRdb's copy keeps in-frame clones and lacks some. The DNA gave D and trimming, while V, J and clone size come from that table. The sample includes around 72,000 clones, about nine tenths of them seen just once. This clonotype was sampled from a human donor with active COVID-19. The donor label of this sample is uncertain. The chain has TRBV7-9 and TRBJ1-4; 8 bases agree with TRBD1. Sequenced: peripheral blood. The CDR3, as DNA: TGTGCCAGCAGCCTGACAGGGGTGAATGAAAAACTGTTTTTT. Translated: CASSLTGVNEKLFF. The whole variable domain, remainder taken from reference TRBV7-9 and TRBJ1-4, is DTGVSQNPRHKITKRGQNVTFRCDPISEHNRLYWYRQTLGQGPEFLTYFQNEAQLEKSRLLSDRFSAERPKGSFSTLEIQRTEQGDSAMYLCASSLTGVNEKLFFGSGTQLSVL.